This T cell receptor beta chain was profiled in a study of post-analysis software for immune sequencing data. Trimming took 8 bases from V and 3 from J, leaving 20 bases between them. Germline V gene data show CDR1 as LNHNV and CDR2 as YYDKDF (reference sequence). This CDR3 has 15 amino acids. Study conclusions and caveats: TRBV5-6, TRBV5-1 and TRBV20-1 were among roughly 5 TRBV segments more frequent in patients than controls. Controls showed significantly higher normalized Chao1 diversity than did multiple sclerosis patients. By F measure, samples from a shared preparation batch strongly co-clustered.

Turning to this clonotype: Its antigen is unknown.

Unique molecular identifiers were built into the TCR beta cDNA libraries. TCRdb analysed the PCR reads with MiXCR anew, one entry per CDR3 protein. This sample carries roughly 600,000 distinct CDR3 sequences, around 47% of them seen once, and the ten largest clones take 1.5% to 2%. The sequenced sample consisted of blood. This sequence originates from a girl aged 10-17 years with multiple sclerosis. The chain recombines TRBV15 with TRBJ2-7; the D call may be TRBD1 or TRBD2 (5 bases each). CDR3: CATSSARVGVYEQYF. The CDR3 DNA sequence: TGTGCCACCTCGTCGGCCCGGGTGGGGGTCTACGAGCAGTACTTC.